This record concerns one T cell receptor (beta chain) sequence. The antigen is not known. The same CDR3 is also encoded by other DNA sequences in this sample. Nashville, Tennessee was home to all donors, who were Caucasian adults. The data stem from a study of shared clonotypes between healthy human individuals. Looked up from germline, CDR1 is SNHLY and CDR2 is FYNNEI. With 6 bases removed from V and 3 bases from J, the gap between germline ends came to 6 bases. The CDR3 is 11 amino acids. Findings and limits, study-wide: Approximately 5% of naive CD4 clonotypes were shared across several donors.

The repertoire was sequenced with immunoSEQ multiplex PCR; TCRdb's copy has only in-frame clones and lacks some. The repertoire includes some 1 million clones, approximately 72% of them detected once, and 1.4% sits in the top ten. The rearrangement links TRBV2 to TRBJ2-7; D is unclear. The origin of this receptor is a man between 18 and 29 years old in good health. Material for sequencing was memory CD4+ T cells sorted from blood. Documented subset: CD45RA-negative fraction. CDR3 sequence: CASSSVYEQYF. The CDR3 nucleotides are TGTGCCAGCAGCTCGGTCTACGAGCAGTACTTC.